This T cell receptor beta chain was captured in a study of shared clonotypes between healthy human individuals. Findings of the study overall: A handful of donors had roughly 5.2% of their naive CD4 clonotypes in common. Rarefaction gave evidence that sorted-subset sequencing remained incomplete despite large depth.

Germline V CDR1 and CDR2: MDHEN, SYDVKM. This CDR3 comprises 11 residues. V dropped 8 bases and J dropped 6 bases, with 9 bases sitting between them. The donors were all Caucasian adults (living in Nashville, Tennessee). About this clone itself: Its antigen remains unknown.

Researchers ran the assay at a deep level. TCRdb's copy holds only in-frame clones and misses some; the assay was immunoSEQ multiplex PCR. The sample gives 2 million to 2.5 million clones, 85% to 95% of which show up once; about 0.36% is in the top ten. The sequenced material came from naive CD4+ T cells from PBMCs. Subset described: CD45RA+ positively selected. The source of this sequence is a man younger than 35 in good health. Some clones in this sample may be carry-over from other donors' samples. The chain has TRBV28 and TRBJ2-3; no definite D call. CDR3: CASRFGDTQYF. The DNA for the CDR3 is TGTGCCAGCCGATTCGGCGATACGCAGTATTTT.